This passage covers 14 T cell receptor beta chains from one sample sequenced in a study of OX40 agonist ivuxolimab in advanced cancers. Produced via immunoSEQ multiplex PCR; TCRdb's table is partial and in-frame only. Of about 69,000 clones listed, 89% were seen once; the top ten hold around 3.6%. This specimen was CD4+ or CD8+ T cells sorted from blood, taken in a trial of the OX40 agonist ivuxolimab. The receptors here all came from an adult with an advanced solid tumor such as melanoma, head and neck, liver or kidney cancer.

The V gene is TRBV7-6, the J gene TRBJ2-5, with TRBD1 as a possible D gene (6 bases). Germline V gives CDR1 SGHVS, CDR2 FNYEAQ. This CDR3 is 14 amino acids long. V lost 5 bases to trimming and J lost 4 bases, with 14 bases between them. The CDR3 DNA reads TGTGCCAGCAGCCCGCCTGGGGGCAGAGAGACCCAGTACTTC. It yields the protein CASSPPGGRETQYF.

The chain has TRBV5-6 and TRBJ2-5; D may correspond to TRBD1 or TRBD2 (5 bases each). Trimming took 6 bases from V and 0 from J, leaving 18 bases between them. CDR3 length: 16 residues. Per the germline V gene, CDR1 is SGHDT and CDR2 is YYEEEE. The CDR3 loop is CASNPGPGEYQETQYF. CDR3 nucleotides: TGTGCCAGCAACCCGGGGCCCGGCGAGTACCAAGAGACCCAGTACTTC.

This clone was picked up one time. J is TRBJ1-5 and V is TRBV28; tentative D call: TRBD1 (5 bases). CDR3 length equals 13 residues. The V gene's germline CDR1 is MDHEN and CDR2 SYDVKM. The ends were cut back, 6 bases at V and 5 bases at J, with 11 bases in the middle. CDR3 protein: CASRWTSYQPQHF. CDR3 bases: TGTGCCAGCAGATGGACATCCTATCAGCCCCAGCATTTT.

The CDR3 DNA is TGTGCCAGCAGCCAAGATGGGATAGCGGGAGGGGTTGAGCAGTTCTTC. This sequence encodes CASSQDGIAGGVEQFF. This chain joins TRBV4-2 and TRBJ2-1; the match to TRBD2 covers 11 bases. CDR3 length: 16 amino acids. Germline V gene sequence: CDR1 LGHNA, CDR2 YNFKEQ. V lost 0 bases and J lost 9; bases outside the gene matches: 7.

On this clone itself: The same CDR3 also results from other DNA sequences found in this sample. The CDR3 reads CASSPPNTGELFF. CDR3 bases: TGTGCCAGCTCACCACCCAACACCGGGGAGCTGTTTTTT. The genes are TRBV18 and TRBJ2-2, with no clear D. The V end was cut by 0 bases, the J end by 2 bases, with 1 base between. Germline CDR1 is KGHSH and CDR2 is LQKENI. This CDR3 is 13 amino acids long.

J is TRBJ2-1 and V is TRBV7-8; D is unclear. Deletions cut 2 bases from V and 13 bases from J, with 15 bases between. Germline lookup yields CDR1 SGHVS and CDR2 FQNEAQ. The CDR3 loop spans 13 amino acids. This chain's CDR3 is CASSLRARALQFF. The DNA for the CDR3 is TGTGCCAGCAGCTTACGGGCCCGAGCCCTTCAGTTCTTC. Together with reference TRBV7-8 and TRBJ2-1, the CDR3 gives the full variable domain: GAGVSQSPRYKVAKRGQDVALRCDPISGHVSLFWYQQALGQGPEFLTYFQNEAQLDKSGLPSDRFFAERPEGSVSTLKIQRTQQEDSAVYLCASSLRARALQFFGPGTRLTVL.

Only one count was recorded for this clone. V gene TRBV11-3 combines with J gene TRBJ2-1; 13 nucleotides align to TRBD2. CDR1 and CDR2 from the germline V gene are SGHNT and YENEEA. The CDR3 loop spans 16 amino acids. Germline trimming cut 3 bases from V and 5 bases from J; bases unmatched to any gene: 4. CDR3 DNA: TGTGCCAGCAGCTTTGGGGGGACTAGCGGGAACAATGAGCAGTTCTTC. Its protein is CASSFGGTSGNNEQFF. Supplemented by reference TRBV11-3 and TRBJ2-1, the full variable domain reads EAGVVQSPRYKIIEKKQPVAFWCNPISGHNTLYWYLQNLGQGPELLIRYENEEAVDDSQLPKDRFSAERLKGVDSTLKIQPAELGDSAVYLCASSFGGTSGNNEQFFGPGTRLTVL.

The CDR3 here is CASSQGGIAGSYNEQFF. The CDR3 DNA reads TGCGCCAGCAGCCAGGGGGGTATAGCTGGGTCCTACAATGAGCAGTTCTTC. V gene TRBV4-3 combines with J gene TRBJ2-1, with D perhaps matching TRBD2 (6 bases). This CDR3 comprises 17 residues. With 3 bases removed from V and 1 base from J, the gap between germline ends came to 16 bases. CDR1 is LGHNA and CDR2 is YSLEER in the germline V gene.

The chain recombines TRBV9 with TRBJ2-5; 11 nucleotides line up with TRBD2. Per the germline V gene, CDR1 is SGDLS and CDR2 is YYNGEE. The trim removed 4 bases at V and 2 bases at J, leaving 7 bases unmatched. The CDR3 consists of 16 residues. The CDR3 bases are TGTGCCAGCAGCACAGGGACTAGCGGATATCAAGAGACCCAGTACTTC. Amino acids: CASSTGTSGYQETQYF.

The chain combines TRBV9 with TRBJ1-1; D is possibly TRBD1 (6 bases). Trimming removed 3 bases from V and 4 bases from J, with 16 bases in between. Germline lookup yields CDR1 SGDLS and CDR2 YYNGEE. The CDR3 spans 15 residues. CDR3: CASSASGDFGTEAFF. The CDR3 DNA is TGTGCCAGCAGCGCGTCAGGGGATTTCGGCACTGAAGCTTTCTTT.

In its sample, this clone was seen once. This sequence joins TRBV29-1 and TRBJ2-1; 13 positions match TRBD2. The junction had 8 bases not matched to a gene; V was cut back by 5 bases and J by 10 bases. In germline, CDR1 is SQVTM, CDR2 ANQGSEA. The CDR3 spans 14 residues. CDR3 loop: CSVTSGGVYREQFF. As DNA, the CDR3 is TGCAGCGTTACTAGCGGGGGGGTATATCGGGAGCAGTTCTTC.

This chain joins TRBV7-8 and TRBJ2-7; D not certain. The CDR3 length is 16 residues. The germline V gene encodes CDR1 SGHVS and CDR2 FQNEAQ. V lost 1 base to trimming and J lost 3 bases, with 16 bases between them. The CDR3 DNA is TGTGCCAGCAGCTTAGAGGCACCAACGGATCACTACGAGCAGTACTTC. This sequence encodes CASSLEAPTDHYEQYF.

The table lists this clone with a count of one. The chain joins TRBV15 to TRBJ2-3; 10 nucleotides align to TRBD1. Per germline, CDR1 LNHNV and CDR2 YYDKDF (reference sequence). The junction had 9 bases not matched to a gene; V was cut back by 1 base and J by 2 bases. The CDR3 runs 18 residues. CDR3 sequence reads: CATSRAGPGQGFTDTQYF. The CDR3 nucleotides are TGTGCCACCAGCAGAGCGGGTCCGGGACAGGGGTTCACAGATACGCAGTATTTT.

This clone was seen only a few times. The chain has TRBV5-1 and TRBJ1-5, with D perhaps matching TRBD1 (6 bases). CDR1 is SGHRS and CDR2 is YFSETQ in the germline V gene. Trimming pared 0 bases from V and 8 bases from J, leaving 12 bases between. This CDR3 comprises 14 residues. This CDR3 is CASSLGGYREPQHF. The CDR3 DNA is TGCGCCAGCAGCTTGGGGGGTTACAGGGAGCCCCAGCATTTT.